The source of this TCR beta chain is a study of T cell responses to AZD1222 COVID-19 vaccine. General study points: Only 5 or 6 individuals given AZD1222 were seropositive at baseline. Following two doses of AZD1222, Spike-specific TCR breadth and depth rose. Repertoire collection took place solely once the T cell response had peaked.

Concerning this clone: Antigen specificity is unknown.

TCRdb's copy holds only in-frame clones and misses some; the assay was immunoSEQ multiplex PCR. The data show about 100,000 clones, about 90% seen once. Between the trimmed V and J ends, which lost 4 bases and 2 bases, there was a span of 9 bases. Germline V CDR1 and CDR2: MNHEY, SVGEGT. The CDR3 spans 13 residues. The chain couples TRBV6-2 or TRBV6-3 to TRBJ2-7; D uncertain. The input for sequencing was peripheral blood, taken on day 0 of AZD1222 vaccination. This sequence originates from an adult in good health. For the CDR3, the DNA is TGTGCCAGCAGTTTTGGGCGCACCTACGAGCAGTACTTC. Translated: CASSFGRTYEQYF.